This TCR beta chain comes out of a study of blood T cell repertoires in COVID-19. Whole-study context: Both acute and convalescent COVID-19 samples were obtained from the United States, Italy and Spain. The cDNA or gDNA used as material had been derived from T cells, B-cell-depleted T cells, or PBMCs.

In the source study's methods: Nucleated cell number was recorded as an estimate derived from reference gene primer amplification. Libraries were prepared by immunoSEQ multiplex PCR; TCRdb keeps only in-frame clonotypes and omits some of them. Clone size and the V and J calls come from that table; the DNA yielded D and trimming. The sample lists 200,000 to 250,000 clones; about 92% were seen once. Germline assignment: CDR1 KGHSH and CDR2 LQKENI. The trim removed 6 bases at V and 0 bases at J, leaving 3 bases unmatched. The CDR3 loop spans 15 amino acids. About this clone: Other DNA sequences in the sample encode the same CDR3.

The sample consisted of peripheral blood. The genes are TRBV18 and TRBJ2-3; 10 bases are shared with TRBD2. This clonotype originated in a young man with acute or convalescent COVID-19. The CDR3 DNA is TGTGCCAGCTCGACGACTAGCGGGAGCACAGATACGCAGTATTTT. Its protein is CASSTTSGSTDTQYF.